Below, 25 T cell receptor beta chains from the same sample are listed, as sequenced in a study of T-cell reconstitution after alpha-beta-depleted transplantation in children. Unique molecular identifiers featured in how the TCRbeta library was prepared. TCRdb analysed the PCR reads with MiXCR anew, one entry per CDR3 protein. The sample lists approximately 190,000 distinct CDR3 sequences; about 8.7% were seen once. The material sequenced was PBMCs, mostly from graft donor cells, taken 360 days after TCRalphabeta/CD19-depleted stem cell transplant. All receptors derive from a male patient under 10 years old who had a stem cell transplant for acute myeloid leukemia, so the T cells may come from the graft donor.

V usage is TRBV4-1 and J usage is TRBJ1-4; D uncertain. The length of the CDR3 is 10 residues. V was pared by 3 bases and J by 7 bases, with 0 bases between. Germline CDR1 and CDR2: MGHRA and YSYEKL. The CDR3 DNA sequence: TGCGCCAGCAGCCATGAAAAACTGTTTTTT. It encodes CASSHEKLFF.

This rearrangement joins TRBV27 to TRBJ1-2, with TRBD1 matching over 8 bases. The CDR3 runs to 16 residues. J gave up 7 bases and V 3 bases, and 13 bases lay outside the gene matches. Looked up from germline, CDR1 is MNHEY and CDR2 is SMNVEV (reference sequence). The CDR3 spells CASSFGQGRVGGGYTF. In DNA, the CDR3 is TGTGCCAGCAGTTTTGGACAGGGAAGGGTCGGGGGTGGCTACACCTTC.

The chain combines TRBV4-3 with TRBJ2-3; no firm D call. The CDR3 totals 17 residues. Germline V lookup: CDR1 LGHNA, CDR2 YSLEER. The V end lost 4 bases, the J end lost 2 bases, and 19 bases lay between the germline ends. The CDR3 DNA reads TGCGCCAGCAGCCTTTTAACGAAACAATCAAACACAGATACGCAGTATTTT. Translation: CASSLLTKQSNTDTQYF.

The genes are TRBV20-1 and TRBJ1-2, with 9 nucleotides matching TRBD1. CDR1 and CDR2 (germline): DFQATT, SNEGSKA (reference sequence). V trimming: 8 bases; J trimming: 0 bases; junction bases outside the gene matches: 10. This CDR3 has 15 amino acids. DNA of the CDR3: TGCAGTCCGGGGGGGGACAGGGCGCCTAACTATGGCTACACCTTC. This gives the protein CSPGGDRAPNYGYTF.

The chain joins TRBV7-3 to TRBJ2-3, with a possible D match to TRBD2 (6 bases). Deletions cut 5 bases from V and 0 bases from J, with 12 bases between. The V gene's germline CDR1 is SGHTA and CDR2 FQGTGA. The CDR3 has 15 amino acids. CDR3: CASSRGDFSTDTQYF. The CDR3 bases are TGTGCCAGCAGCCGCGGGGATTTTAGCACAGATACGCAGTATTTT.

This clonotype was counted a few times. V gene TRBV24-1 combines with J gene TRBJ2-1, with 10 nucleotides matching TRBD2. V trimming: 3 bases; J trimming: 4 bases; junction bases outside the gene matches: 8. The CDR3 runs 17 residues. From germline, CDR1 is KGHDR and CDR2 SFDVKD. DNA of the CDR3: TGTGCCACCAGTGATAGGTCTAGCGGGAGTCGGTACAATGAGCAGTTCTTC. Its protein is CATSDRSSGSRYNEQFF.

V usage is TRBV20-1 and J usage is TRBJ2-7; 8 nucleotides agree with TRBD1. Germline CDR1 and CDR2: DFQATT and SNEGSKA (reference sequence). CDR3 size: 13 residues. The junction had 4 bases not matched to a gene; V was cut back by 4 bases and J by 2 bases. CDR3 sequence (DNA): TGCAGTGCTACGGACAGGGCGCCCTACGAGCAGTACTTC. It yields the protein CSATDRAPYEQYF.

The chain employs TRBV24-1 and TRBJ2-5; a possible D gene is TRBD2 (5 bases). Looked up from germline, CDR1 is KGHDR and CDR2 is SFDVKD. This CDR3 spans 16 amino acids. V was shortened by 5 bases and J by 7 bases, with 22 bases between the two germline ends. The DNA for the CDR3 is TGTGCCACCAGTGTTATGCGGCCCCGACGTCGGGGGACCCAGTACTTC. Residues: CATSVMRPRRRGTQYF.

This clonotype was seen many times. The chain employs TRBV7-3 and TRBJ1-1; 7 bases line up with TRBD1. The V gene end was trimmed by 5 bases and the J gene end by 3 bases; junction bases not matched to a gene: 3. The length of the CDR3 is 13 residues. Germline V gene sequence: CDR1 SGHTA, CDR2 FQGTGA. DNA of the CDR3: TGTGCCAGCAGCCCTGACAGGGACACTGAAGCTTTCTTT. This sequence encodes CASSPDRDTEAFF.

The chain couples TRBV20-1 to TRBJ2-1, with 10 bases that match TRBD2. With 3 bases clipped from V and 4 bases from J, the junction kept 6 bases outside the gene matches. Germline assignment: CDR1 DFQATT and CDR2 SNEGSKA (reference sequence). This CDR3 spans 15 amino acids. Written as DNA, the CDR3 is TGCAGTGCTAGCCCGCTAGCGGGGGTTTACAATGAGCAGTTCTTC. It codes for CSASPLAGVYNEQFF.

There are a few counts of this clonotype. This chain uses TRBV5-1 with TRBJ2-7, with unresolved D. There are 14 residues in the CDR3. The germline V and J ends were trimmed by 0 bases and 3 bases, with 10 bases remaining between them. Germline V gives CDR1 SGHRS, CDR2 YFSETQ. CDR3 sequence: CASSLVVADYEQYF. CDR3 coding DNA: TGCGCCAGCAGCTTGGTCGTGGCCGACTACGAGCAGTACTTC.

There are many counts of this clonotype. This rearrangement joins TRBV7-9 to TRBJ2-3; D is unresolved. Germline CDR1 SEHNR, CDR2 FQNEAQ (reference sequence). The CDR3 is 12 amino acids. V shed 2 bases and J shed 4 bases, with 4 bases lying between them. The CDR3 sequence is CASSLIADTQYF. DNA for the CDR3: TGTGCCAGCAGCTTAATAGCAGATACGCAGTATTTT.

This clonotype was picked up many times. This sequence joins TRBV10-3 and TRBJ2-7, with a tentative D call TRBD1 (6 bases). Germline-derived CDR1 and CDR2 are ENHRY and SYGVKD. V was trimmed by 6 bases and J by 0 bases, leaving 15 bases between them. This CDR3 has 15 amino acids. The CDR3 reads CAISGGTGTSYEQYF. CDR3 DNA: TGTGCCATCAGCGGAGGAACAGGGACCTCCTACGAGCAGTACTTC.

This clonotype has ten or more counts. The CDR3: CASSRGRASYNEQFF. The DNA for the CDR3 is TGCGCCAGCAGCCGCGGACGGGCGTCCTACAATGAGCAGTTCTTC. V usage is TRBV5-1 and J usage is TRBJ2-1; D gene ambiguous. Germline V gene data show CDR1 as SGHRS and CDR2 as YFSETQ. Trimming pared 4 bases from V and 1 base from J, leaving 12 bases between. CDR3 length equals 15 residues.

This clonotype showed up just a few times. The rearrangement uses TRBV21-1 and TRBJ2-1; TRBD2, the D gene given by the table, was not confirmed from the DNA. TRBV21-1 is listed as a pseudogene. This CDR3 contains 15 residues. The CDR3 spells CASKLAGMGYNEQFF. DNA for the CDR3: TGTGCCAGCAAACTAGCGGGTATGGGATACAATGAGCAGTTCTTC.

The sample holds a few counts of this clonotype. The chain uses TRBV29-1 and TRBJ1-3; D remains ambiguous. The CDR3 contains 12 residues. V was clipped by 4 bases and J by 0 bases, with 4 bases between them. Per germline, CDR1 SQVTM and CDR2 ANQGSEA. The CDR3 DNA reads TGCAGCGTTGGTGACTCTGGAAACACCATATATTTT. Translated, it gives CSVGDSGNTIYF. The entire variable domain, with the rest obtained from reference TRBV29-1 and TRBJ1-3, is as follows: SAVISQKPSRDICQRGTSLTIQCQVDSQVTMMFWYRQQPGQSLTLIATANQGSEATYESGFVIDKFPISRPNLTFSTLTVSNMSPEDSSIYLCSVGDSGNTIYFGEGSWLTVV.

This clonotype was seen once. V gene TRBV2 combines with J gene TRBJ2-7, with D tentatively TRBD1 or TRBD2 (6 bases each). Germline values: CDR1 SNHLY, CDR2 FYNNEI. The length of the CDR3 is 18 residues. The V end lost 6 bases, the J end lost 11 bases, and 35 bases lay between the germline ends. CDR3 protein: CASSDRPWIYERVKPEYV. The CDR3, as DNA: TGTGCCAGCAGCGACAGGCCCTGGATCTACGAGCGGGTCAAACCAGAGTACGTC.

The chain has TRBV20-1 and TRBJ2-4; TRBD1 might be the D (6 bases). V lost 6 bases, J lost 4 bases, and 16 bases lay in between. Per the germline V gene, CDR1 is DFQATT and CDR2 is SNEGSKA (reference sequence). The CDR3 has 14 amino acids. In DNA, the CDR3 is TGCAGTGCAGCCTCCGGGACAACGAAAAACATTCAGTACTTC. Translated: CSAASGTTKNIQYF.

This clonotype was observed many times. The CDR3 DNA reads as TGCGCCAGCAGCCTTCCCCTCCTAGCGGGGGGACAAGAGACCCAGTACTTC. As protein: CASSLPLLAGGQETQYF. The chain couples TRBV5-1 to TRBJ2-5; 11 nucleotides align to TRBD2. V lost 4 bases and J lost 2; bases outside the gene matches: 10. CDR1 SGHRS and CDR2 YFSETQ come from the germline V gene. The CDR3 loop spans 17 amino acids.

This chain uses TRBV12-3 or TRBV12-4 with TRBJ2-5; 13 nucleotides line up with TRBD2. This CDR3 is built from 17 residues. The V segment lost 5 bases and the J segment 1 base; nucleotides outside the gene matches: 7. The CDR3: CASSPTSGGWTQETQYF. CDR3 nucleotide sequence: TGTGCCAGCAGTCCGACTAGCGGGGGGTGGACCCAAGAGACCCAGTACTTC.

The V and J genes are TRBV7-3 and TRBJ2-3, with TRBD1 identical over 8 bases. This CDR3 has 14 amino acids. CDR1 is SGHTA and CDR2 is FQGTGA in the germline V gene. The V and J ends lost 5 bases and 5 bases, in that order; junction bases with no gene match: 6. The CDR3 bases are TGTGCCAGCAGCCCGGACAGGGCGGGAGATACGCAGTATTTT. Protein product: CASSPDRAGDTQYF.

This clonotype was seen ten or more times. The chain combines TRBV20-1 with TRBJ2-2, with D perhaps TRBD1 (5 bases). The CDR3 loop spans 12 amino acids. The V gene lost 5 bases and the J gene lost 5 bases, with 9 bases spanning the gap. Germline-derived CDR1 and CDR2 are DFQATT and SNEGSKA (reference sequence). DNA for the CDR3: TGCAGTGCTGAGGACACTACCGGGGAGCTGTTTTTT. This translates into CSAEDTTGELFF.

The rearrangement joins TRBV7-8 to TRBJ1-1, with D possibly matching TRBD1 (5 bases). The CDR3 has 12 amino acids. The V end lost 1 base, the J end lost 10 bases, and 10 bases lay between the germline ends. Germline values: CDR1 SGHVS, CDR2 FQNEAQ. The CDR3 DNA reads as TGTGCCAGCAGCTTAGGGACGGGGGGAGCTTTCTTT. It yields the protein CASSLGTGGAFF.

This clonotype was seen a few times. This rearrangement joins TRBV28 to TRBJ2-1, with unresolved D. CDR3 length equals 15 residues. Trimming took off 2 bases at V and 6 bases at J, with 14 bases between the two ends. Per the germline V gene, CDR1 is MDHEN and CDR2 is SYDVKM. CDR3 in amino acids: CASSLGQVRSNEQFF. The CDR3 nucleotides read TGTGCCAGCAGTTTAGGGCAGGTTAGGTCCAATGAGCAGTTCTTC.

This clonotype appeared many times. The rearrangement uses TRBV29-1 and TRBJ2-5, with D possibly being TRBD2 (5 bases). Deletions cut 4 bases from V and 5 bases from J, with 11 bases between. The CDR3 is made up of 12 amino acids. CDR1 and CDR2 (germline): SQVTM, ANQGSEA. The CDR3 DNA sequence: TGCAGCGTTGGGACTGACCGCGAGACCCAGTACTTC. Its translation is CSVGTDRETQYF. The full variable domain, with the rest looked up from reference TRBV29-1 and TRBJ2-5, is SAVISQKPSRDICQRGTSLTIQCQVDSQVTMMFWYRQQPGQSLTLIATANQGSEATYESGFVIDKFPISRPNLTFSTLTVSNMSPEDSSIYLCSVGTDRETQYFGPGTRLLVL.